These 19 T cell receptor beta chains were sequenced from one sample in a study of control samples from healthy donors and cancer patients. Sequenced by immunoSEQ multiplex PCR; TCRdb stores in-frame clones only, minus some. The sample lists approximately 84,000 clones, 91% occurring once. The specimen sequenced was blood. These TCRs come from a man aged 30 to 39 in good health.

The chain is built from TRBV5-1 and TRBJ1-3, with D possibly matching TRBD1 (5 bases). This CDR3 comprises 14 residues. V was trimmed by 0 bases and J by 3 bases, leaving 7 bases between them. Germline lookup yields CDR1 SGHRS and CDR2 YFSETQ. DNA for the CDR3: TGCGCCAGCAGCTTGGACGGGGGTGGAAACACCATATATTTT. It encodes CASSLDGGGNTIYF.

V usage is TRBV28 and J usage is TRBJ2-5, with unresolved D. V lost 7 bases and J 3 bases, leaving 9 bases between the germline ends. This CDR3 region has 12 residues. Looked up from germline, CDR1 is MDHEN and CDR2 is SYDVKM. The CDR3 spells CASNKGEETQYF. DNA of the CDR3: TGTGCCAGCAATAAAGGAGAAGAGACCCAGTACTTC.

The chain joins TRBV4-1 to TRBJ2-7, with D tentatively TRBD1 (5 bases). The CDR3 has 15 residues. Trimming cost V 2 bases and J 1 base, with 12 bases left between them. Looked up from germline, CDR1 is MGHRA and CDR2 is YSYEKL. The CDR3 region has the DNA TGCGCCAGCAGCCAATTGCAGGGCCCGTCCTACGAGCAGTACTTC. Residues: CASSQLQGPSYEQYF.

The J gene is TRBJ2-7, the V gene TRBV3-1 (or the pseudogene TRBV3-2); no clear D. V was cut by 1 base and J by 3 bases, with 16 bases left in between. The V gene's germline CDR1 is LGHDT and CDR2 YNNKEL (reference sequence). This CDR3 is 16 amino acids long. The CDR3 DNA follows: TGTGCCAGCAGCCAAGTCGCCGACCTCCCCCTCTACGAGCAGTACTTC. The encoded protein is CASSQVADLPLYEQYF.

The sample holds one count of this clone. The V gene is TRBV5-4, the J gene TRBJ2-7, with D possibly being TRBD1 or TRBD2 (5 bases each). Germline lookup yields CDR1 SGHNT and CDR2 YYREEE (reference sequence). The CDR3 totals 14 residues. Trimming pared 4 bases from V and 4 bases from J, leaving 15 bases between. The CDR3 bases are TGTGCCAGCAGCCCTGGACATGGGGGATACGAGCAGTACTTC. Protein product: CASSPGHGGYEQYF. The whole variable domain, filled in from reference TRBV5-4 and TRBJ2-7, reads ETGVTQSPTHLIKTRGQQVTLRCSSQSGHNTVSWYQQALGQGPQFIFQYYREEENGRGNFPPRFSGLQFPNYSSELNVNALELDDSALYLCASSPGHGGYEQYFGPGTRLTVT.

V usage is TRBV6-5 and J usage is TRBJ2-1, with TRBD1 identical over 7 bases. The ends lost 7 bases at V and 3 bases at J; junction bases unmatched: 6. The CDR3 extends over 14 amino acids. CDR1 is MNHEY, CDR2 SVGAGI, per germline. The CDR3 here is CASIRDSLYNEQFF. The CDR3 nucleotides are TGTGCCAGCATCCGGGACAGCCTCTACAATGAGCAGTTCTTC.

This clone has a handful of counts. V usage is TRBV12-3 or TRBV12-4 and J usage is TRBJ1-1; unclear D gene. Trimming took 2 bases from V and 0 from J, leaving 1 base between them. This CDR3 contains 12 residues. The CDR3: CASSLMNTEAFF. CDR3 nucleotide sequence: TGTGCCAGCAGTTTAATGAACACTGAAGCTTTCTTT.

The chain is built from TRBV28 and TRBJ2-1, with D uncertain. This CDR3 has 12 amino acids. The V gene lost 1 base and the J gene lost 7 bases, with 5 bases spanning the gap. CDR1 is MDHEN, CDR2 SYDVKM, per germline. CDR3: CASSLLGNEQFF. CDR3 nucleotides: TGTGCCAGCAGTTTATTAGGGAATGAGCAGTTCTTC.

The chain employs TRBV7-9 and TRBJ2-7; 10 positions match TRBD2. The CDR3 contains 15 residues. Germline trimming cut 5 bases from V and 2 bases from J; bases unmatched to any gene: 6. Germline lookup yields CDR1 SEHNR and CDR2 FQNEAQ (reference sequence). CDR3 protein: CASSPRTSGPYEQYF. The CDR3 DNA is TGTGCCAGCAGCCCTCGGACTAGCGGTCCCTACGAGCAGTACTTC.

V and J are TRBV9 and TRBJ2-7; 8 nucleotides align to TRBD2. CDR3 size: 15 residues. Germline lookup yields CDR1 SGDLS and CDR2 YYNGEE. V shed 0 bases and J 7 bases; nucleotides not matched to a gene: 9. DNA of the CDR3: TGTGCCAGCAGCGTAGATGGGACGGGGGGGAGAGAGCAGTACTTC. Its translation is CASSVDGTGGREQYF.

This chain uses TRBV20-1 with TRBJ2-1; a possible D gene is TRBD1 (5 bases). CDR1 DFQATT and CDR2 SNEGSKA come from the germline V gene (reference sequence). This CDR3 spans 13 amino acids. V lost 3 bases to trimming and J lost 8 bases, with 14 bases between them. DNA of the CDR3: TGCAGTGCTAGTTGGGGCGCCCGGGATGAGCAGTTCTTC. This translates into CSASWGARDEQFF.

This clone was found once. V is TRBV7-9 and J is TRBJ2-1, with D unresolved. This CDR3 has 12 residues. Germline values: CDR1 SEHNR, CDR2 FQNEAQ (reference sequence). The ends were cut back, 3 bases at V and 7 bases at J, with 7 bases in the middle. The CDR3 region has the DNA TGTGCCAGCAGCTTTATAGGGAATGAGCAGTTCTTC. This translates into CASSFIGNEQFF.

The chain recombines TRBV5-1 with TRBJ2-7; D perhaps matches TRBD2 (6 bases). CDR3 length equals 15 residues. Deletions cut 4 bases from V and 0 bases from J, with 14 bases between. Per germline, CDR1 SGHRS and CDR2 YFSETQ. Here the CDR3 DNA reads TGCGCCAGCAGCCGTAGCGGACTGAGCTCCTACGAGCAGTACTTC. Its translation: CASSRSGLSSYEQYF.

The V gene is TRBV10-3, the J gene TRBJ2-7; 9 nucleotides agree with TRBD1. Looked up from germline, CDR1 is ENHRY and CDR2 is SYGVKD. V lost 4 bases and J lost 5; bases outside the gene matches: 9. The CDR3 totals 15 residues. The CDR3 sequence: CAISVAGTGSDEQYF. The CDR3, as DNA: TGTGCCATCAGTGTTGCCGGGACAGGGTCTGACGAGCAGTACTTC.

The V and J genes are TRBV6-1 and TRBJ1-3; D call uncertain. Looked up from germline, CDR1 is MNHNS and CDR2 is SASEGT. This CDR3 is 13 amino acids long. V was clipped by 2 bases and J by 0 bases, with 2 bases between them. The CDR3 nucleotides are TGTGCCAGCAGTGAAAGCTCTGGAAACACCATATATTTT. This gives the protein CASSESSGNTIYF.

This chain connects TRBV24-1 to TRBJ1-2; 10 bases match TRBD1. Germline V lookup: CDR1 KGHDR, CDR2 SFDVKD. Unmatched junction bases numbered 7, after V lost 6 bases and J lost 1 base. The CDR3 covers 16 residues. The DNA of the CDR3 is TGTGCCACCAGTACAAACCGGGACAGGGGTAACTATGGCTACACCTTC. Protein: CATSTNRDRGNYGYTF.

As for this clone: Relative to the germline gene, one junction end is altered; a read error may explain this. The rearrangement uses TRBV3-1 (or the pseudogene TRBV3-2) and TRBJ1-6; 7 bases match TRBD1. Germline CDR1 and CDR2: LGHDT and YNNKEL (reference sequence). The CDR3 spans 15 residues. CDR3 DNA: TGTGCCGGCAGCCAAGATGACAGGGTGGCTTCACCCCTCCACTTT. It yields the protein CAGSQDDRVASPLHF.

The V and J genes are TRBV4-2 and TRBJ1-1, with TRBD1 matching over 9 bases. The length of the CDR3 is 15 residues. V lost 3 bases, J lost 10 bases, and 12 bases stayed unmatched. The germline V gene has CDR1 LGHNA and CDR2 YNFKEQ. The CDR3, as DNA: TGTGCCAGCAGCCAGGGGGATGGGACAGGGAGTGGAGCTTTCTTT. Amino acid sequence: CASSQGDGTGSGAFF.

V gene TRBV2 combines with J gene TRBJ2-7; 11 nucleotides align to TRBD1. The germline V gene has CDR1 SNHLY and CDR2 FYNNEI. The CDR3 totals 16 residues. V lost 4 bases and J lost 0; bases outside the gene matches: 5. Here the CDR3 DNA reads TGTGCCAGCAGTGGGACCGGGACAGGGGGCTCCTACGAGCAGTACTTC. Its protein is CASSGTGTGGSYEQYF.